This T cell receptor beta chain originates from a study of CD4 T cells in relation to SARS-CoV-2 and coronaviruses. Study information: PBMCs were cultured with antigen for 10 days before TCR beta sequencing. Study-wide results and caveats: Samples before the pandemic and after infection were not matched within any donor. This crossreactivity analysis covered spike protein alone, no other viral proteins.

With respect to this clone: Its antigen remains unknown.

Before the COVID-19 pandemic, during about 2010-2019, CD4+ T cells were taken from unexposed donors. The cells were cultured for approximately 10 days before CD4+ T cells were isolated. Cells permitting, SARS-CoV-2 S/N and four cold-coronavirus spikes were tested on unexposed-donor CD4+ T cells. Germline V gene lookup returns CDR1 SGHRS and CDR2 YFSETQ. After removal of 1 base from V and 3 bases from J, the junction contained 6 bases not matched to a gene. The CDR3 consists of 16 residues. TCRdb keeps only in-frame clones here, not all; method: immunoSEQ multiplex PCR. The repertoire includes about 28,000 clones, around three quarters of them detected once, and around a quarter sits in the top ten.

The material sequenced was CD4+ T cells from PBMCs, cultured in vitro. The TCR sequence derives from a human donor in good health. The chain couples TRBV5-1 to TRBJ2-2; 7 bases align to TRBD2. This chain's CDR3 is CASSLLGGSDTGELFF. CDR3 nucleotide sequence: TGCGCCAGCAGCTTGTTAGGCGGGAGTGACACCGGGGAGCTGTTTTTT.